This TCR beta chain stems from a study of T cells after yellow fever vaccination. Germline values: CDR1 SQVTM, CDR2 ANQGSEA. Trimming took off 7 bases at V and 2 bases at J, with 11 bases between the two ends. CDR3 length: 12 amino acids. The TCR cDNA carried a universal primer site and UMIs from 5'RACE template switching. Each CDR3 protein gets one entry after TCRdb re-called the 5' RACE reads with MiXCR. Of 300,000 to 350,000 distinct CDR3 sequences in the sample, approximately 4% were seen once. Notes on the study in general: It was a weaker secondary response, yet one that peaked faster, at day 5 versus 15. Once the booster was given, most primary-vaccination clones reappeared, at 95% to 98% for CD4 and over 75% for CD8.

To note about this clonotype: No antigen is known for it.

This TCR derives from a man younger than 30 who received the YFV17D yellow fever vaccine. The sample in question was PBMCs, obtained 15 days after the yellow fever booster vaccination. The chain has TRBV29-1 and TRBJ2-5; tentatively, D is TRBD1 (6 bases). The CDR3 sequence: CSGHRVQETQYF. The CDR3 DNA reads as TGCAGCGGGCACAGGGTTCAAGAGACCCAGTACTTC.